One sample yielded the 15 T cell receptor beta chains listed below, sequenced in a study of long-term antiretroviral therapy in people with HIV. Sequencing used immunoSEQ v3.0 at survey level. Only in-frame clones appear in the TCRdb table, and some are missing; sequencing was by immunoSEQ multiplex PCR. The table includes fewer than 35,000 clones, more than 75% detected once. The source was unsorted PBMCs, collected 2.9 years after starting antiretroviral therapy. The source is a man aged 45-60 years with HIV.

The chain recombines TRBV28 with TRBJ1-2, with a tentative D call TRBD1 (6 bases). The CDR3 has 14 residues. V was shortened by 5 bases and J by 4 bases, with 14 bases between the two germline ends. Germline V gene sequence: CDR1 MDHEN, CDR2 SYDVKM. The CDR3 region has the DNA TGTGCCAGCAGTGGGGCAGGGGATGCCTATGGCTACACCTTC. This translates into CASSGAGDAYGYTF.

The rearrangement uses TRBV15 and TRBJ1-6; D ambiguous. Germline-derived CDR1 and CDR2 are LNHNV and YYDKDF (reference sequence). The CDR3 spans 14 residues. With 9 bases removed from V and 7 bases from J, the gap between germline ends came to 16 bases. The chain's CDR3 is CATTGPYRNSPLHF. In nucleotides, the CDR3 is TGTGCCACGACCGGGCCCTATAGAAATTCACCCCTCCACTTT.

This sequence joins TRBV28 and TRBJ1-2, with D maybe TRBD1 (6 bases). The germline V gene encodes CDR1 MDHEN and CDR2 SYDVKM. V dropped 3 bases and J dropped 8 bases, with 19 bases sitting between them. CDR3 length equals 15 residues. CDR3 protein: CASSFPTGKGFGYTF. CDR3 sequence (DNA): TGTGCCAGCAGTTTCCCGACAGGAAAGGGATTCGGCTACACCTTC.

The chain carries TRBV12-5 and TRBJ2-1; weak D call: TRBD2 (5 bases). The germline gives CDR1 LGHNT, CDR2 FRNRAP. Deletions cut 2 bases from V and 2 bases from J, with 10 bases between. This CDR3 is 15 amino acids long. The CDR3 bases are TGTGCTAGTGGTTTGATCGGACTTACCTACAATGAGCAGTTCTTC. This encodes CASGLIGLTYNEQFF.

DNA of the CDR3: TGTGCCAGCACCTCAGGGGGCGGCACCGGGGAGCTGTTTTTT. Protein sequence: CASTSGGGTGELFF. V gene TRBV28 combines with J gene TRBJ2-2; 8 nucleotides align to TRBD1. CDR3 length equals 14 residues. Per germline, CDR1 MDHEN and CDR2 SYDVKM. After removal of 7 bases from V and 4 bases from J, the junction contained 5 bases not matched to a gene.

The genes are TRBV7-6 and TRBJ2-7; D is possibly TRBD1 (7 bases). Germline V gives CDR1 SGHVS, CDR2 FNYEAQ. This CDR3 is 14 amino acids long. Trimming removed 5 bases at V and 5 bases at J, with 16 bases between. Here the CDR3 reads CASSGGTAYHEQYF. The DNA for the CDR3 is TGTGCCAGCAGCGGAGGGACAGCCTACCACGAGCAGTACTTC. Looking up the rest from reference TRBV7-6 and TRBJ2-7 gives the full variable domain: GAGVSQSPRYKVTKRGQDVALRCDPISGHVSLYWYRQALGQGPEFLTYFNYEAQQDKSGLPNDRFSAERPEGSISTLTIQRTEQRDSAMYRCASSGGTAYHEQYFGPGTRLTVT.

V is TRBV7-6 and J is TRBJ2-4, with 10 bases that match TRBD1. Germline V gene data show CDR1 as SGHVS and CDR2 as FNYEAQ. V dropped 2 bases and J dropped 8; count of bases not matched to a gene: 6. This CDR3 contains 15 residues. CDR3 DNA sequence: TGTGCCAGCAGCTTATTAGGGGACAGGGGAGACATTCAGTACTTC. Residues: CASSLLGDRGDIQYF.

The sample holds a few counts of this clone. A junction end diverges from the germline sequence, so it may reflect a read error. The V gene is TRBV19, the J gene TRBJ2-7; 7 positions match TRBD2. The CDR3 has 14 residues. Germline V lookup: CDR1 LNHDA, CDR2 SQIVND (reference sequence). CDR3 amino acids: CASSITWLADRLDF. The DNA for the CDR3 is TGTGCCAGTAGTATAACGTGGCTAGCGGACCGTTTGGACTTC.

The chain employs TRBV28 and TRBJ1-1, with D perhaps TRBD1 (6 bases). This CDR3 region has 14 residues. The germline V gene encodes CDR1 MDHEN and CDR2 SYDVKM. The ends were cut back, 4 bases at V and 5 bases at J, with 14 bases in the middle. The CDR3 spells CASSSNSGQTEAFF. In DNA form, the CDR3 reads TGTGCCAGCAGTTCAAACTCGGGACAAACTGAAGCTTTCTTT.

The V call is TRBV11-2, the J call TRBJ1-2; no clear D. The CDR3 spans 15 residues. Germline assignment: CDR1 SGHAT and CDR2 FQNNGV. V was shortened by 4 bases and J by 4 bases, with 16 bases between the two germline ends. The CDR3: CASSSSSELVYGYTF. The CDR3 nucleotides are TGTGCCAGCAGCTCCTCCTCTGAGCTGGTCTATGGCTACACCTTC. The complete variable domain, with remaining parts taken from reference TRBV11-2 and TRBJ1-2, reads EAGVAQSPRYKIIEKRQSVAFWCNPISGHATLYWYQQILGQGPKLLIQFQNNGVVDDSQLPKDRFSAERLKGVDSTLKIQPAKLEDSAVYLCASSSSSELVYGYTFGSGTRLTVV.

Comment on this clone: Germline is not matched at one junction end, which may reflect a read error. CDR3 sequence (DNA): TGTGCCAGCAGTTACGACGGGACAGCCTACGCCTTC. Translation: CASSYDGTAYAF. The V gene is TRBV6-5, the J gene TRBJ1-2, with 7 positions matching TRBD1. CDR3 length equals 12 residues. Germline V gene data show CDR1 as MNHEY and CDR2 as SVGAGI.

The chain links TRBV7-9 to TRBJ2-5; D not certain. V gave up 2 bases and J gave up 5 bases, with 9 bases separating them. The CDR3 covers 13 residues. Germline V CDR1 and CDR2: SEHNR, FQNEAQ (reference sequence). The CDR3 DNA follows: TGTGCCAGCAGCTTAAGGGAAAGGGAGACCCAGTACTTC. Translating it yields CASSLRERETQYF.

This clone was detected once. The V and J genes are TRBV30 and TRBJ1-1; the D is unclear. V shed 0 bases and J shed 4 bases, with 6 bases lying between them. Germline loops: CDR1 GTSNPN, CDR2 SVGIG (reference sequence). The CDR3 runs to 12 residues. CDR3 DNA sequence: TGTGCCTGGAGTGTACTGGGCACTGAAGCTTTCTTT. As protein: CAWSVLGTEAFF.

The chain recombines TRBV6-5 with TRBJ2-1, with D perhaps TRBD1 (5 bases). CDR1 is MNHEY and CDR2 is SVGAGI in the germline V gene. The V end was cut by 2 bases, the J end by 4 bases, with 12 bases between. This CDR3 comprises 15 residues. The CDR3 spells CASSYKIQGYNEQFF. CDR3 bases: TGTGCCAGCAGTTACAAGATCCAGGGATACAATGAGCAGTTCTTC.

The gene calls are TRBV11-3 and TRBJ2-3, with D possibly TRBD2 on 5 matching bases. V was cut by 5 bases and J by 2 bases, with 8 bases left in between. This CDR3 is built from 13 residues. Germline V lookup: CDR1 SGHNT, CDR2 YENEEA. CDR3 coding DNA: TGTGCCAGCAGCCGCGGGTCCACAGATACGCAGTATTTT. Its protein is CASSRGSTDTQYF. Combining the CDR3 with reference TRBV11-3 and TRBJ2-3 gives the whole variable domain EAGVVQSPRYKIIEKKQPVAFWCNPISGHNTLYWYLQNLGQGPELLIRYENEEAVDDSQLPKDRFSAERLKGVDSTLKIQPAELGDSAVYLCASSRGSTDTQYFGPGTRLTVL.